Only one count was recorded for the clone carrying this T cell receptor (beta chain). An end of the junction does not agree with germline; a read error may underlie this. Recovery among Cohort 3 donors was established by two negative PCRs, clearance, or symptom resolution. Authors' processing steps: Counts of nucleated cells, estimated from reference gene primer amplification, were obtained. Repertoires were generated with immunoSEQ multiplex PCR, while TCRdb's copy carries only in-frame clones and drops some. D and trimming were read from the DNA, whereas the V and J calls and clone size are those reported in that table. The sample holds some 150,000 clones, 86% seen once. The CDR3 consists of 12 residues. The germline V gene has CDR1 SGHTA and CDR2 FQGTGA. The data originate from a study of blood T cell repertoires in COVID-19. Study as a whole: Sites across the United States, Italy and Spain contributed samples from acute and convalescent COVID-19. PBMCs, B-cell-depleted T cells, or T cells provided the cDNA or gDNA that made up the material.

This clonotype originated in a man aged 50 to 60 who had recovered from COVID-19. The rearrangement uses TRBV7-3 and TRBJ2-1, with D possibly being TRBD1 (6 bases). The sequenced sample consisted of PBMCs or T cells enriched from blood (not recorded which). The CDR3 DNA sequence: TGTGCCAGCAGCCCCCCTCAAGGACAGAGGATCTTC. It encodes CASSPPQGQRIF. The whole variable domain, remainder taken from reference TRBV7-3 and TRBJ2-1, is GAGVSQTPSNKVTEKGKYVELRCDPISGHTALYWYRQSLGQGPEFLIYFQGTGAADDSGLPNDRFFAVRPEGSVSTLKIQRTERGDSAVYLCASSPPQGQRIFGPGTRLTVL.